This paragraph covers one T cell receptor (beta chain) sequence. As yet, its antigen is unknown. The sample originates from a study of T cells after yellow fever vaccination. Regarding the study as a whole: From the bulk population, abundant clonotypes could contaminate and appear within FACS-sorted repertoires. A weaker but faster secondary response was observed, peaking on day 5 versus 15.

TCRdb re-called the 5' RACE reads with MiXCR, one entry per CDR3 protein. The sample holds fewer than 450,000 distinct CDR3 sequences, 8.1% seen once. Trimming pared 6 bases from V and 8 bases from J, leaving 13 bases between. The CDR3 runs to 12 residues. The input for sequencing was PBMCs, taken approximately 47 days after the first yellow fever vaccination. V is TRBV12-3 or TRBV12-4 and J is TRBJ1-2; no reliable D call. This clonotype originated in a man between 18 and 29 years old who received the YFV17D yellow fever vaccine. CDR3 nucleotides: TGTGCCAGCAGAACAACCGCGGAGGGCTACACCTTC. Translating it yields CASRTTAEGYTF.